The entry that follows covers one TCR beta chain sequence. The antigen remains unidentified. A read error is possible here, since a much larger clone lies one base away. This entry comes from a study of T cells in Graves' hyperthyroidism and ophthalmopathy. Study-level points and caveats: The model's output predicted ophthalmopathy at a median of approximately 6.5 months prior to onset.

Amplification yielded TCR beta CDR3 regions, with RNA transcripts as the source. Primed by the HTBI set, a first-round RT-PCR was run on the TCR CDR3. TCRdb analysed the multiplex PCR reads with MiXCR anew, one entry per CDR3 protein. Counted here are fewer than 650,000 distinct CDR3 sequences, approximately 15% occurring once; the ten biggest clones make up less than 6%. Hyperthyroidism in the patients, aged 18 to 65, was newly diagnosed and under 2 months in duration. Uncontrolled infection, other autoimmune disease, pregnancy or lactation disqualified patients from enrolment. Blood was drawn at first hyperthyroidism diagnosis, before any ophthalmopathy symptoms. The source of this sequence is a young woman with Graves' hyperthyroidism that later progressed to Graves' ophthalmopathy. Sequencing was carried out using blood.

The CDR3 spells CVISDEGAGNQPQHF. CDR3 sequence (DNA): TGTGTCATCAGTGATGAGGGGGCGGGCAATCAGCCCCAGCATTTT. The chain employs TRBV10-3 and TRBJ1-5, with 7 bases lining up with TRBD1. Germline assignment: CDR1 ENHRY and CDR2 SYGVKD. CDR3 length: 15 amino acids.